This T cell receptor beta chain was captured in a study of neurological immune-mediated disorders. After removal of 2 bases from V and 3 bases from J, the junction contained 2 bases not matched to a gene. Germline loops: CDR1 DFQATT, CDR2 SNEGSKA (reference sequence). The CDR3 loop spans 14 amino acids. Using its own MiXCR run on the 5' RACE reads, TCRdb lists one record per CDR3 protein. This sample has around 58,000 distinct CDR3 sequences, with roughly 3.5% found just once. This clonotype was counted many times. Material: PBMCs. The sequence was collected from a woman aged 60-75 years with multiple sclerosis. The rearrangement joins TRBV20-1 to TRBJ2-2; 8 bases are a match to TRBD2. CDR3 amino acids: CSARTSGYTGELFF. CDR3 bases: TGCAGTGCTAGAACTAGCGGCTACACCGGGGAGCTGTTTTTT.